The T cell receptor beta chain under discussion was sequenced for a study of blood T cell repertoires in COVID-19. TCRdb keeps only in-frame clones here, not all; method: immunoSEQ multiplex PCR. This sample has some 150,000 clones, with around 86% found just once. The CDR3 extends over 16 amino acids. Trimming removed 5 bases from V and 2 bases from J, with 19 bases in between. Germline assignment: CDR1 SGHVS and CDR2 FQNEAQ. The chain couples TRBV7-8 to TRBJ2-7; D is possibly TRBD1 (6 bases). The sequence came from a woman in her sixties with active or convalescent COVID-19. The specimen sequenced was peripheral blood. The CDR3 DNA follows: TGTGCCAGCAGCCGTCCCGAGGCCAGGGACACCTACGAGCAGTACTTC. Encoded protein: CASSRPEARDTYEQYF.